Shown below are 2 T cell receptor beta chains from a single sample sequenced in a study of blood T cell repertoires in COVID-19 (dated by TCRdb to the early 2020s). Libraries were built with the immunoSEQ multiplex PCR assay. Sourced from immuneACCESS, this table was stored by TCRdb with only in-frame sequences that have V and J called. A share of the clones is absent; for the studies checked, an unresolved V gene accounts for under half, and the remainder has no known explanation. The sample contains around 200,000 clones, approximately 84% of them found a single time. About 4.5% of the sample belongs to the ten largest clones. The sample taken for sequencing was peripheral blood. The receptors shown here come from a man between 45 and 60 years old with active or convalescent COVID-19.

The chain joins TRBV2 to TRBJ2-3, with TRBD2 matching 11 bases. The CDR3 is made up of 15 amino acids. V lost 1 base and J lost 6; bases outside the gene matches: 3. Germline-derived CDR1 and CDR2 are SNHLY and FYNNEI. The CDR3 loop reads CASSEEVAGGDTQYF. CDR3 coding DNA: TGTGCCAGCAGTGAAGAGGTAGCGGGGGGGGATACGCAGTATTTT.

The chain carries TRBV15 and TRBJ1-1; TRBD1 matches at 8 bases. V was pared by 8 bases and J by 3 bases, with 11 bases of the junction left unmatched. The CDR3 covers 15 residues. The germline V gene encodes CDR1 LNHNV and CDR2 YYDKDF (reference sequence). CDR3 sequence: CATGGQALGDTEAFF. As DNA, the CDR3 is TGTGCCACCGGGGGACAGGCGTTAGGGGACACTGAAGCTTTCTTT.